The 18 T cell receptor beta chains below come from one sample, sequenced in a study of beta chain features in type 1 diabetes. These receptors lack a known antigen. Expressed TCRB transcripts were sequenced, since all the RNA that had been isolated was reverse transcribed. Generated by immunoSEQ multiplex PCR, the TCRdb table keeps only in-frame clones and is missing some. The data show about 160,000 clones, approximately 10% seen once. General observations from the study: Across all four CD4+ subsets, people with type 1 diabetes showed modestly shorter TCRB CDR3s.

Sequences were obtained from central memory CD4+ T cells from blood. The receptors were gathered from a woman in her 30s with type 1 diabetes.

V and J are TRBV29-1 and TRBJ2-3, with D unclear. V lost 0 bases to trimming and J lost 4 bases, with 5 bases between them. CDR1 is SQVTM and CDR2 is ANQGSEA in the germline V gene. This CDR3 has 12 residues. Here the CDR3 reads CSVEEAADTQYF. CDR3 bases: TGCAGCGTTGAAGAAGCTGCAGATACGCAGTATTTT.

This clone was detected a few times. The rearrangement joins TRBV7-2 to TRBJ2-3; TRBD1 aligns across 9 bases. The V and J ends lost 2 bases and 3 bases, in that order; junction bases with no gene match: 3. Germline assignment: CDR1 SGHTA and CDR2 FQGNSA. This CDR3 contains 15 residues. The CDR3 reads CASSLRTGETDTQYF. CDR3 DNA: TGTGCCAGCAGCTTAAGGACAGGGGAGACAGATACGCAGTATTTT.

This clone was picked up a small number of times. The chain couples TRBV4-1 to TRBJ1-2, with 9 nucleotides matching TRBD1. This CDR3 region has 15 residues. The V gene end was trimmed by 3 bases and the J gene end by 8 bases; junction bases not matched to a gene: 10. CDR1 is MGHRA, CDR2 YSYEKL, per germline. The CDR3 bases are TGCGCCAGCAGCCACCGGGACAGGGATTCGGAGGGCTACACCTTC. Translating gives CASSHRDRDSEGYTF.

This chain connects TRBV5-1 to TRBJ2-5; no clear D. The V gene lost 5 bases and the J gene lost 5 bases, with 13 bases spanning the gap. Germline V lookup: CDR1 SGHRS, CDR2 YFSETQ. The CDR3 length is 13 residues. In DNA form, the CDR3 reads TGCGCCAGCAGTTCTCCAACAGAGGAGACCCAGTACTTC. It is translated as CASSSPTEETQYF.

This clone was recorded a few times. V is TRBV30 and J is TRBJ2-7, with 8 positions matching TRBD2. The germline gives CDR1 GTSNPN, CDR2 SVGIG (reference sequence). The CDR3 is 15 residues long. Losses at the gene ends were 3 bases for V and 0 bases for J; bases not matched to a gene: 7. The CDR3 region is CAWRTSGRSSYEQYF. The CDR3 bases are TGTGCCTGGAGAACTAGCGGTAGGAGCTCCTACGAGCAGTACTTC. Full variable domain (remainder filled in from reference TRBV30 and TRBJ2-7): SQTIHQWPATLVQPVGSPLSLECTVEGTSNPNLYWYRQAAGRGLQLLFYSVGIGQISSEVPQNLSASRPQDRQFILSSKKLLLSDSGFYLCAWRTSGRSSYEQYFGPGTRLTVT.

The gene calls are TRBV9 and TRBJ1-1; D unresolved. Germline CDR1 SGDLS, CDR2 YYNGEE. Trimming stripped 3 bases from V and 1 base from J, with 7 bases between. This CDR3 spans 13 amino acids. The CDR3 loop is CASSAKQNTEAFF. CDR3 DNA sequence: TGTGCCAGCAGCGCAAAACAGAACACTGAAGCTTTCTTT.

This chain links TRBV7-9 with TRBJ2-1; D might be TRBD2 (5 bases). V lost 6 bases and J lost 3, with 18 bases in between. Germline CDR1 SEHNR, CDR2 FQNEAQ (reference sequence). The CDR3 covers 16 residues. Here the CDR3 DNA reads TGTGCCAGCAGGGAACTTCTGGAGGAACTCTACAATGAGCAGTTCTTC. This encodes CASRELLEELYNEQFF.

This clone was seen more than once but under ten times. The chain joins TRBV7-9 to TRBJ1-2; tentative D call: TRBD1 (6 bases). V was shortened by 1 base and J by 3 bases, with 9 bases between the two germline ends. This CDR3 has 14 residues. Germline CDR1 reads SEHNR; CDR2 reads FQNEAQ (reference sequence). The CDR3 loop is CASSLVGGDYGYTF. CDR3 coding DNA: TGTGCCAGCAGCTTAGTAGGGGGGGACTATGGCTACACCTTC.

This clone has only one observation. V and J are TRBV7-2 and TRBJ2-5; maybe TRBD1 (5 bases). The CDR3 is made up of 16 amino acids. The V end was cut by 5 bases, the J end by 1 base, with 17 bases between. Looked up from germline, CDR1 is SGHTA and CDR2 is FQGNSA. Written as DNA, the CDR3 is TGTGCCAGCAGCCCCCAGCCAGGGTTGGGCCAAGAGACCCAGTACTTC. This translates into CASSPQPGLGQETQYF.

The table lists this clone with a few counts. This sequence joins TRBV9 and TRBJ2-5; D is possibly TRBD1 (5 bases). Trimming stripped 0 bases from V and 3 bases from J, with 9 bases between. Germline assignment: CDR1 SGDLS and CDR2 YYNGEE. This CDR3 contains 14 residues. CDR3 sequence (DNA): TGTGCCAGCAGCGTAGCGGGCAGGGAAGAGACCCAGTACTTC. Protein: CASSVAGREETQYF.

V usage is TRBV15 and J usage is TRBJ2-5; unclear D gene. This CDR3 has 12 amino acids. Germline values: CDR1 LNHNV, CDR2 YYDKDF (reference sequence). V lost 4 bases and J 3 bases, leaving 6 bases between the germline ends. CDR3 residues: CATSNYKETQYF. The CDR3, as DNA: TGTGCCACCAGCAACTATAAAGAGACCCAGTACTTC.

This sequence joins TRBV19 and TRBJ1-1, with 10 bases that match TRBD1. Trimming cost V 6 bases and J 4 bases; bases outside gene matches: 5. The germline V gene has CDR1 LNHDA and CDR2 SQIVND (reference sequence). The CDR3 consists of 14 residues. CDR3 residues: CASSDRGLLTEAFF. In DNA form, the CDR3 reads TGTGCCAGTAGCGACAGGGGGCTCCTCACTGAAGCTTTCTTT.

This clone was seen more than once but under ten times. The chain employs TRBV11-1 and TRBJ2-7; maybe TRBD1 (7 bases). The germline V gene has CDR1 SGHAT and CDR2 FQDESV (reference sequence). The CDR3 runs 13 residues. V lost 4 bases and J 6 bases, leaving 13 bases between the germline ends. The CDR3 region is CASSSNRGGEQYF. CDR3 DNA: TGTGCCAGCAGCTCGAACAGGGGAGGCGAGCAGTACTTC.

This clone came up a few times. The CDR3 protein is CASSQGLQNIQYF. CDR3 in DNA: TGTGCCAGCTCACAGGGGTTGCAAAACATTCAGTACTTC. The chain couples TRBV18 to TRBJ2-4; TRBD1 is a possible D gene (5 bases). Germline V lookup: CDR1 KGHSH, CDR2 LQKENI. Trimming pared 4 bases from V and 5 bases from J, leaving 9 bases between. The CDR3 sequence is 13 residues long.

This clone was seen ten or more times. The gene calls are TRBV10-2 and TRBJ2-7; perhaps TRBD2 as D (5 bases). The germline CDR1 and CDR2 sequences are WSHSY and SAAADI. V lost 5 bases, J lost 6 bases, and 8 bases lay in between. There are 11 residues in the CDR3. This CDR3 is CASSRTSEQYF. The CDR3 DNA sequence: TGCGCCAGCAGTCGCACTAGCGAGCAGTACTTC.

With respect to this clone: A read error may account for a junction end that differs from germline. The CDR3 reads CASSLQAGDTGELFF. The CDR3 bases are TGTGCTAGCAGCTTACAAGCAGGGGACACCGGGGAGCTGTTTTTT. V and J are TRBV7-7 and TRBJ2-2; TRBD1 might be the D (6 bases). The CDR3 has 15 amino acids. Germline V CDR1 and CDR2: SSHAT, FNYEAQ (reference sequence).

This clone has a handful of counts. This rearrangement joins TRBV5-1 to TRBJ1-1; D unresolved. V lost 8 bases to trimming and J lost 5 bases, with 19 bases between them. The CDR3 spans 14 residues. Per germline, CDR1 SGHRS and CDR2 YFSETQ. The chain's CDR3 is CASGEGRVETEAFF. In DNA, the CDR3 is TGCGCCAGTGGGGAGGGTCGGGTAGAGACTGAAGCTTTCTTT.

This clone has a count of ten or more. The rearrangement uses TRBV9 and TRBJ2-7; 7 positions match TRBD2. The V gene's germline CDR1 is SGDLS and CDR2 YYNGEE. V trimming: 3 bases; J trimming: 2 bases; junction bases outside the gene matches: 8. The CDR3 has 15 residues. CDR3 bases: TGTGCCAGCAGCGCCCAAGGGAGCGGGGCCTACGAGCAGTACTTC. The encoded protein is CASSAQGSGAYEQYF.